Given below is one TCR beta chain in context. The sample comes from a study of blood T cell repertoires in COVID-19. For the study at large: Italy, Spain and the United States were the sources of the convalescent and acute COVID-19 samples.

The germline V and J ends were trimmed by 2 bases and 6 bases, with 11 bases remaining between them. CDR3 size: 14 residues. Germline values: CDR1 LNHDA, CDR2 SQIVND (reference sequence). Per the original methods: Amplified reference gene primers provided the basis for estimating nucleated cell counts. Profiled with immunoSEQ multiplex PCR; TCRdb holds only in-frame clones, not every one. The V and J calls and clone size are taken from that table; D and trimming were inferred from the DNA. The sample contains approximately 200,000 clones, 65% to 85% of which appear only once. Sample: peripheral blood. The gene calls are TRBV19 and TRBJ2-1; D may be TRBD2 (5 bases). The receptor comes from an elderly woman with acute or convalescent COVID-19. Written as DNA, the CDR3 is TGTGCCAGTAGTATATCGGGAACTAGCAATGAGCAGTTCTTC. Translated: CASSISGTSNEQFF. The full variable domain, rest sourced from reference TRBV19 and TRBJ2-1, is DGGITQSPKYLFRKEGQNVTLSCEQNLNHDAMYWYRQDPGQGLRLIYYSQIVNDFQKGDIAEGYSVSREKKESFPLTVTSAQKNPTAFYLCASSISGTSNEQFFGPGTRLTVL.